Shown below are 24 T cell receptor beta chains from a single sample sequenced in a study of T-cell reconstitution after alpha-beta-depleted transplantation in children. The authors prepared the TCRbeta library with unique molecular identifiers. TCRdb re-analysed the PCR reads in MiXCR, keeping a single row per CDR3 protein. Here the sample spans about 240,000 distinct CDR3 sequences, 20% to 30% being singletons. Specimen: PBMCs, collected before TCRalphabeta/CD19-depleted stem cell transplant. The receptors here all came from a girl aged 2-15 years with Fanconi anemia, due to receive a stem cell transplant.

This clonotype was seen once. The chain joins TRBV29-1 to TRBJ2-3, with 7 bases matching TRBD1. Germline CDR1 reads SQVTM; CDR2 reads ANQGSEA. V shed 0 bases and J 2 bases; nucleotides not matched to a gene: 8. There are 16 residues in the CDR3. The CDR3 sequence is CSVEDRGQRDTDTQYF. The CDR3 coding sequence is TGCAGCGTTGAAGATAGGGGACAGCGAGACACAGATACGCAGTATTTT.

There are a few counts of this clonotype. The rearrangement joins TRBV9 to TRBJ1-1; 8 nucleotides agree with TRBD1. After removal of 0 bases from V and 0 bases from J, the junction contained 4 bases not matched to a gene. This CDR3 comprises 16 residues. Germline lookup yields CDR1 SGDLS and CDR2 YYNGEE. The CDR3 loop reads CASSVVTGVLNTEAFF. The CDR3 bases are TGTGCCAGCAGCGTAGTGACAGGGGTGCTGAACACTGAAGCTTTCTTT.

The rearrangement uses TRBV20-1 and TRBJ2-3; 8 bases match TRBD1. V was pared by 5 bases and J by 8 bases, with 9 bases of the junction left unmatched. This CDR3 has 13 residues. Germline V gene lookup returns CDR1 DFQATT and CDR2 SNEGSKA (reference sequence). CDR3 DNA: TGCAGTGCTGCGGACAGGGTATGGGGTACGCAGTATTTT. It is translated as CSAADRVWGTQYF.

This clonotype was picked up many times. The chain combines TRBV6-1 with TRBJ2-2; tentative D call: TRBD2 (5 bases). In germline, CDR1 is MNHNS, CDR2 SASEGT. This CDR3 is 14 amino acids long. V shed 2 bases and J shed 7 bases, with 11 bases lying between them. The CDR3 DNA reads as TGTGCCAGCAGTGAATTTGTGAGGGACGGGGAGCTGTTTTTT. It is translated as CASSEFVRDGELFF.

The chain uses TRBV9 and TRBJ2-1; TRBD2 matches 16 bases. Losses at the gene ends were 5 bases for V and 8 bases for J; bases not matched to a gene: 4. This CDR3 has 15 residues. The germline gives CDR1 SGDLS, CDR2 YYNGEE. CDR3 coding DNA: TGTGCCAGCAGGGGACTAGCGGGAGGGAAGGATGAGCAGTTCTTC. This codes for CASRGLAGGKDEQFF.

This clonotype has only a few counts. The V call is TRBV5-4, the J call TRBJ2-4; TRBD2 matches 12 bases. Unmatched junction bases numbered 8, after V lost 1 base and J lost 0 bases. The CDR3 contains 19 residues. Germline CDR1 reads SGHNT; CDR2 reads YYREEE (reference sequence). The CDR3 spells CASSLRLAGEGLAKNIQYF. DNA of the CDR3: TGTGCCAGCAGCTTGAGACTAGCGGGAGAGGGACTAGCCAAAAACATTCAGTACTTC.

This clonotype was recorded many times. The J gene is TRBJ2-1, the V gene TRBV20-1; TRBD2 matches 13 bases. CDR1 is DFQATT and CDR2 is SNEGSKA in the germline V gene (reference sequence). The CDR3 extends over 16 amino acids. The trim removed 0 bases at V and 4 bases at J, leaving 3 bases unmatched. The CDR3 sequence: CSARDSGLAGYNEQFF. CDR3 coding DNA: TGCAGTGCTAGAGATTCGGGACTAGCGGGGTACAATGAGCAGTTCTTC.

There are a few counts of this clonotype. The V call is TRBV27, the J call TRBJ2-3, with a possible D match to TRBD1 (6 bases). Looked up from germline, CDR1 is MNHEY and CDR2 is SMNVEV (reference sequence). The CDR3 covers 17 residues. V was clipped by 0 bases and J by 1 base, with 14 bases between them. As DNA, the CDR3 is TGTGCCAGCAGTTTATCTACAGGGATCGGCGGCACAGATACGCAGTATTTT. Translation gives CASSLSTGIGGTDTQYF.

In nucleotides, the CDR3 is TGTGCCAGCTCACCAAAGCGGGGCTCTCGCTTCCCAGATACGCAGTATTTT. Translation gives CASSPKRGSRFPDTQYF. The rearrangement links TRBV18 to TRBJ2-3; 7 bases line up with TRBD2. There are 17 residues in the CDR3. Trimming took 2 bases from V and 4 from J; bases not matched to a gene: 12. Germline loops: CDR1 KGHSH, CDR2 LQKENI.

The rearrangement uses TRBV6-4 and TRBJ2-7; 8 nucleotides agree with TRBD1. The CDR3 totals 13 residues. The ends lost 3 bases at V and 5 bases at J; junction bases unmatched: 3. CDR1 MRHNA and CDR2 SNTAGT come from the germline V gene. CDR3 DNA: TGTGCCAGCAGTGAGGCAGGGGGCGACGAGCAGTACTTC. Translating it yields CASSEAGGDEQYF.

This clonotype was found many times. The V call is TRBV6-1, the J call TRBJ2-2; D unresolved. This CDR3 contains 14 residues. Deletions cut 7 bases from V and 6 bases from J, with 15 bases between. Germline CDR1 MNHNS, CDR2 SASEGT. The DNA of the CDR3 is TGTGCCAGCAAAAGGACCTCTTATTCCGGGGAGCTGTTTTTT. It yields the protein CASKRTSYSGELFF.

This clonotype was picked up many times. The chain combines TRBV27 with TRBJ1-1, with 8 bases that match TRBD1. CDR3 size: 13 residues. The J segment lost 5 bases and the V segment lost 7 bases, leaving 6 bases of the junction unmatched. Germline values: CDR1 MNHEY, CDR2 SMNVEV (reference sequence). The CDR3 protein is CASNSHRGTEAFF. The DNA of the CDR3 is TGTGCCAGCAATAGCCACAGGGGGACTGAAGCTTTCTTT.

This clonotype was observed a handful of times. CDR3 bases: TGTGCCACCAGCAGAGATGAGCTCCGGGAAAACCCTGAAAAACTGTTTTTT. Translated: CATSRDELRENPEKLFF. This rearrangement joins TRBV15 to TRBJ1-4, with D uncertain. V lost 0 bases and J 7 bases, leaving 18 bases between the germline ends. This CDR3 has 17 residues. Germline loops: CDR1 LNHNV, CDR2 YYDKDF (reference sequence).

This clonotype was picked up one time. This chain's CDR3 is CASSIRTSWETQYF. CDR3 bases: TGTGCCAGCAGCATCAGGACTAGCTGGGAGACCCAGTACTTC. The gene calls are TRBV7-3 and TRBJ2-5; 8 bases agree with TRBD2. V was pared by 5 bases and J by 5 bases, with 7 bases of the junction left unmatched. Germline loops: CDR1 SGHTA, CDR2 FQGTGA. The CDR3 contains 14 residues.

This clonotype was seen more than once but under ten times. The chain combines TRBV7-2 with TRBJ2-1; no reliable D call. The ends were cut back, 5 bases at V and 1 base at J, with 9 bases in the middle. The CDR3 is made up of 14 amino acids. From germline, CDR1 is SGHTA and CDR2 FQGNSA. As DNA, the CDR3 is TGTGCCAGCAGCCACGGTGGATCCTACAATGAGCAGTTCTTC. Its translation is CASSHGGSYNEQFF.

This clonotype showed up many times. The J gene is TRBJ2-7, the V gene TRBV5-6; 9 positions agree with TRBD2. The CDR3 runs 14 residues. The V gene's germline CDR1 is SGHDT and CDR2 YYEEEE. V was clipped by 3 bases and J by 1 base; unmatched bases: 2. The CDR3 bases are TGTGCCAGCAGCTCCAGCGGGGGGTCCTACGAGCAGTACTTC. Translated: CASSSSGGSYEQYF.

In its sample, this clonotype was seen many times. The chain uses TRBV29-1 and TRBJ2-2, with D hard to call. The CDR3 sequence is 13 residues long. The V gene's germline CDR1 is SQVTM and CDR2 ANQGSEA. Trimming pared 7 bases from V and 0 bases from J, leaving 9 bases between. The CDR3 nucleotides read TGCAGCGCCCCACGCCCGAACACCGGGGAGCTGTTTTTT. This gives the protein CSAPRPNTGELFF.

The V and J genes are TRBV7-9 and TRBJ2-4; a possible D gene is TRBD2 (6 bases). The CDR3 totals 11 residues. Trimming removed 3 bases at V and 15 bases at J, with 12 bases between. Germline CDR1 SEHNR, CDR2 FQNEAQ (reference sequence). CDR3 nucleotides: TGTGCCAGCAGCTTCGGGGGAGAGGTGTACTTC. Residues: CASSFGGEVYF.

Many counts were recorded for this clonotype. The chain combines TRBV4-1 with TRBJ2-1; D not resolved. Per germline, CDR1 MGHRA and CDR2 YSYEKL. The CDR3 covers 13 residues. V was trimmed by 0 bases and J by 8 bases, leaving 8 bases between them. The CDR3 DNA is TGCGCCAGCAGCCAAGATCGCGGAGATGAGCAGTTCTTC. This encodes CASSQDRGDEQFF.

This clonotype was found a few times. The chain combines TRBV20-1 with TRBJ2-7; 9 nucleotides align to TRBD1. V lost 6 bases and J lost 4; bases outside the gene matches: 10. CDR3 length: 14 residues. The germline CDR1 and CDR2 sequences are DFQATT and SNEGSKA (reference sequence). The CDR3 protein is CSAFYRDRVYEQYF. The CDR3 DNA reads TGCAGTGCCTTCTACCGGGACAGGGTATACGAGCAGTACTTC.

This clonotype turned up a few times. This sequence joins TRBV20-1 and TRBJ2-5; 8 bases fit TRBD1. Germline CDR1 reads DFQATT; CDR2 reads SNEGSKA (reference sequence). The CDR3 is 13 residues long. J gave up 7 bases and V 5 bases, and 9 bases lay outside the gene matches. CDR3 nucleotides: TGCAGTGCTCCGAAGACAGGGGCGGGGACCCAGTACTTC. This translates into CSAPKTGAGTQYF.

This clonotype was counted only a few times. CDR3 region: CASSLSGPLDTQYF. The DNA of the CDR3 is TGTGCCAGCAGTTTGTCGGGTCCCTTGGATACGCAGTATTTT. The chain couples TRBV12-3 or TRBV12-4 to TRBJ2-3; D remains ambiguous. With 3 bases removed from V and 6 bases from J, the gap between germline ends came to 13 bases. The CDR3 is 14 amino acids.

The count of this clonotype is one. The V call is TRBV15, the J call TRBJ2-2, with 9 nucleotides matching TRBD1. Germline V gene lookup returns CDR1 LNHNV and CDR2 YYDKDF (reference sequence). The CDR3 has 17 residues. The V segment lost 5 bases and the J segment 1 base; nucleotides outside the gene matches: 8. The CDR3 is CATSLKRDRVNTGELFF. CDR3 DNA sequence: TGTGCCACCAGCCTAAAAAGGGACAGGGTGAACACCGGGGAGCTGTTTTTT.

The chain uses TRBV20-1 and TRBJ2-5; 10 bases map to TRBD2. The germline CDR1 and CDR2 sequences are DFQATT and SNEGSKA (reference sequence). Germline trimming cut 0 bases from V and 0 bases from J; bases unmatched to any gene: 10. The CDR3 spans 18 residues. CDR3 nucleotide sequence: TGCAGTGCTAGAGATCCTAGCGGGAGCGTTGGGTACCAAGAGACCCAGTACTTC. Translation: CSARDPSGSVGYQETQYF.